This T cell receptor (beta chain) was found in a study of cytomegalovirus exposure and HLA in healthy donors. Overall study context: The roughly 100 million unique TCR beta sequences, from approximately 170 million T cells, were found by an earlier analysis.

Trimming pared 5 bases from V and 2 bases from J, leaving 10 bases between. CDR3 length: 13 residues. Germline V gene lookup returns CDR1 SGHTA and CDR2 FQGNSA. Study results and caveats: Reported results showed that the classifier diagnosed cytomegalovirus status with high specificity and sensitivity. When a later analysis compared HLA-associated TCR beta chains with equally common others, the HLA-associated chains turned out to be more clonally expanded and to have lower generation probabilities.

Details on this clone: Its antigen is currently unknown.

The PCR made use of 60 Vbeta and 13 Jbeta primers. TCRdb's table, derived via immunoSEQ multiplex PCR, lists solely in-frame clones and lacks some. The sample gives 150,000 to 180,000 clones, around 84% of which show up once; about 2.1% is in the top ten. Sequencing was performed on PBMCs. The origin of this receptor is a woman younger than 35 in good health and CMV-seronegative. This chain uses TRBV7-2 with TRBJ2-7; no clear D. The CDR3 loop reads CASSPQVTYEQYF. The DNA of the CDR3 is TGTGCCAGCAGCCCCCAGGTCACCTACGAGCAGTACTTC. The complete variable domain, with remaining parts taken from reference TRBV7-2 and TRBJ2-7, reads GAGVSQSPSNKVTEKGKDVELRCDPISGHTALYWYRQSLGQGLEFLIYFQGNSAPDKSGLPSDRFSAERTGGSVSTLTIQRTQQEDSAVYLCASSPQVTYEQYFGPGTRLTVT.